The 20 T cell receptor beta chains below come from one sample, sequenced in a study of long-term antiretroviral therapy in people with HIV. The run of the v3.0 immunoSEQ assay was at survey level. Generated by immunoSEQ multiplex PCR, the TCRdb table keeps only in-frame clones and is missing some. The sample holds about 25,000 clones, 86% seen once. The specimen comprised unsorted PBMCs, sampled 1.9 years after starting antiretroviral therapy. The receptors originated from a woman in her thirties with HIV.

The chain uses TRBV6-1 and TRBJ2-1; D is possibly TRBD1 (5 bases). Trimming stripped 7 bases from V and 5 bases from J, with 15 bases between. This CDR3 spans 14 amino acids. Germline-derived CDR1 and CDR2 are MNHNS and SASEGT. The CDR3 bases are TGTGCCAGCATTCGACAGAATCATGACAATGAGCAGTTCTTC. Encoded protein: CASIRQNHDNEQFF.

The J gene is TRBJ2-1, the V gene TRBV7-2; D is unresolved. The CDR3 is made up of 12 amino acids. Germline loops: CDR1 SGHTA, CDR2 FQGNSA. V was clipped by 1 base and J by 6 bases, with 4 bases between them. The CDR3 coding sequence is TGTGCCAGCAGCTTAGACTCCAATGAGCAGTTCTTC. Translated, it gives CASSLDSNEQFF.

This clone was recorded a few times. The chain is built from TRBV6-1 and TRBJ1-5; no definite D call. V gave up 1 base and J gave up 6 bases, with 10 bases separating them. The CDR3 totals 14 residues. Germline-derived CDR1 and CDR2 are MNHNS and SASEGT. CDR3 sequence (DNA): TGTGCCAGCAGTGAAGTACAGTGGCTTCAGCCCCAGCATTTT. Translated: CASSEVQWLQPQHF.

This clone turned up a few times. The chain employs TRBV19 and TRBJ1-5; 11 bases match TRBD1. The CDR3 contains 14 residues. Germline V gene sequence: CDR1 LNHDA, CDR2 SQIVND (reference sequence). V dropped 10 bases and J dropped 8; count of bases not matched to a gene: 10. CDR3 in amino acids: CATLDRGLKKPQHF. DNA of the CDR3: TGTGCCACCTTGGACAGGGGGCTTAAGAAGCCCCAGCATTTT.

The V gene is TRBV2, the J gene TRBJ2-3; TRBD2 aligns across 7 bases. Per germline, CDR1 SNHLY and CDR2 FYNNEI. The CDR3 sequence is 11 residues long. V trimming: 7 bases; J trimming: 6 bases; junction bases outside the gene matches: 1. The CDR3 nucleotides read TGTGCCAGCATCGGGGGGGATACGCAGTATTTT. This encodes CASIGGDTQYF.

This chain joins TRBV12-5 and TRBJ2-5; 7 positions match TRBD2. Germline lookup yields CDR1 LGHNT and CDR2 FRNRAP. The CDR3 covers 13 residues. Trimming took 3 bases from V and 7 from J; bases not matched to a gene: 5. This CDR3 is CASGLLPGGTQYF. Here the CDR3 DNA reads TGTGCTAGTGGTTTACTGCCGGGGGGGACCCAGTACTTC. The full variable domain, its missing parts supplied by reference TRBV12-5 and TRBJ2-5, is DARVTQTPRHKVTEMGQEVTMRCQPILGHNTVFWYRQTMMQGLELLAYFRNRAPLDDSGMPKDRFSAEMPDATLATLKIQPSEPRDSAVYFCASGLLPGGTQYFGPGTRLLVL.

The chain links TRBV29-1 to TRBJ1-1, with a weak D call TRBD1 (5 bases). CDR3 size: 10 residues. Trimming took off 7 bases at V and 6 bases at J, with 9 bases between the two ends. Germline-derived CDR1 and CDR2 are SQVTM and ANQGSEA. The CDR3 DNA reads as TGCAGCGGCTTAGGGGCTGAAGCTTTCTTT. It codes for CSGLGAEAFF.

The chain couples TRBV10-3 to TRBJ2-3, with TRBD2 matching 7 bases. The CDR3 contains 16 residues. Per the germline V gene, CDR1 is ENHRY and CDR2 is SYGVKD. V lost 8 bases and J lost 0; bases outside the gene matches: 11. The CDR3 loop is CAIATPGTTSTDTQYF. The CDR3 DNA sequence: TGTGCCATCGCCACCCCCGGGACTACAAGCACAGATACGCAGTATTTT.

The genes are TRBV5-1 and TRBJ1-2; possible D gene TRBD1, 6 bases. Trimming cost V 0 bases and J 0 bases, with 12 bases left between them. Germline assignment: CDR1 SGHRS and CDR2 YFSETQ. The CDR3 is 16 amino acids. CDR3 nucleotide sequence: TGCGCCAGCAGCTTGGCAGGGGCCGCTTCTAACTATGGCTACACCTTC. Amino acids: CASSLAGAASNYGYTF.

The chain joins TRBV6-1 to TRBJ2-1, with 12 bases that match TRBD2. V shed 6 bases, J shed 8 bases, and the junction held 8 bases outside the gene matches. This CDR3 comprises 15 residues. The germline V gene encodes CDR1 MNHNS and CDR2 SASEGT. This CDR3 reads CASRRLAGDQYEQFF. Written as DNA, the CDR3 is TGTGCCAGCAGGCGACTAGCGGGGGACCAGTATGAGCAGTTCTTC.

CDR3 DNA: TGTGCCAGCAGCCGGACCGGGACAGGGGATGAAAAACTGTTTTTT. Its protein is CASSRTGTGDEKLFF. The chain couples TRBV14 to TRBJ1-4, with TRBD1 matching 10 bases. CDR3 size: 15 residues. Germline V gene sequence: CDR1 SGHDN, CDR2 FVKESK. After removal of 4 bases from V and 6 bases from J, the junction contained 5 bases not matched to a gene.

The chain uses TRBV10-3 and TRBJ2-7; perhaps D is TRBD1 or TRBD2 (5 bases each). CDR1 and CDR2 (germline): ENHRY, SYGVKD. This CDR3 contains 14 residues. V was shortened by 3 bases and J by 9 bases, with 18 bases between the two germline ends. Written as DNA, the CDR3 is TGTGCCATCAGTGAAGGGACGGGGATTACGAGGCAGTACTTC. As protein: CAISEGTGITRQYF.

V usage is TRBV7-3 and J usage is TRBJ2-2; 8 bases line up with TRBD2. The CDR3 length is 14 residues. The trim removed 5 bases at V and 4 bases at J, leaving 3 bases unmatched. CDR1 is SGHTA, CDR2 FQGTGA, per germline. The CDR3 DNA is TGTGCCAGCAGCCGGGGGGGAGCCACCGGGGAGCTGTTTTTT. This translates into CASSRGGATGELFF.

J is TRBJ1-5 and V is TRBV10-2; D is uncertain. Germline V gives CDR1 WSHSY, CDR2 SAAADI. The CDR3 consists of 14 residues. V was trimmed by 11 bases and J by 5 bases, leaving 19 bases between them. The CDR3 spells CASTGTFRDQPQHF. The CDR3 DNA reads TGCGCCTCAACGGGAACTTTTCGGGATCAGCCCCAGCATTTT.

The chain joins TRBV7-9 to TRBJ2-6; perhaps TRBD2 as D (5 bases). The CDR3 length is 18 residues. In germline, CDR1 is SEHNR, CDR2 FQNEAQ (reference sequence). V dropped 3 bases and J dropped 0 bases, with 15 bases sitting between them. The CDR3 region has the DNA TGTGCCAGCAGCTTTGCCGGGATTACTAACTCTGGGGCCAACGTCCTGACTTTC. Amino acid sequence: CASSFAGITNSGANVLTF.

This chain links TRBV6-5 with TRBJ1-2; D is perhaps TRBD1 (6 bases). CDR1 is MNHEY and CDR2 is SVGAGI in the germline V gene. V lost 7 bases and J 4 bases, leaving 19 bases between the germline ends. The CDR3 has 15 amino acids. The CDR3 is CASTIRSGAGYGYTF. The CDR3 nucleotides are TGTGCCAGCACCATCCGGTCGGGGGCCGGCTATGGCTACACCTTC.

The V gene is TRBV7-9, the J gene TRBJ1-5; maybe TRBD1 (5 bases). Trimming pared 1 base from V and 0 bases from J, leaving 10 bases between. This CDR3 is 16 amino acids long. Germline V CDR1 and CDR2: SEHNR, FQNEAQ (reference sequence). CDR3 sequence reads: CASSLGLGTSNQPQHF. CDR3 nucleotides: TGTGCCAGCAGCTTAGGATTAGGGACTAGCAATCAGCCCCAGCATTTT.

The V gene is TRBV7-9, the J gene TRBJ2-2; D is perhaps TRBD2 (5 bases). From germline, CDR1 is SEHNR and CDR2 FQNEAQ (reference sequence). This CDR3 contains 12 residues. Deletions cut 8 bases from V and 4 bases from J, with 8 bases between. CDR3 sequence: CASGRGTGELFF. The CDR3 nucleotides read TGTGCCAGCGGCCGGGGCACCGGGGAGCTGTTTTTT.

This chain uses TRBV9 with TRBJ2-1, with a weak D call TRBD2 (5 bases). Trimming shortened V by 4 bases and J by 2 bases, and 16 bases separated the two germline ends. The CDR3 totals 16 residues. Germline V gene data show CDR1 as SGDLS and CDR2 as YYNGEE. DNA of the CDR3: TGTGCCAGCAGCCCGCACCCCGGGAAGGCCTACAATGAGCAGTTCTTC. It encodes CASSPHPGKAYNEQFF.

This clone was counted once. The chain combines TRBV2 with TRBJ2-5, with TRBD1 as a possible D gene (6 bases). Per germline, CDR1 SNHLY and CDR2 FYNNEI. The CDR3 runs to 13 residues. The V gene lost 5 bases and the J gene lost 2 bases, with 9 bases spanning the gap. CDR3 loop: CASSYGTQETQYF. The CDR3 DNA is TGTGCCAGCAGTTACGGGACACAAGAGACCCAGTACTTC.